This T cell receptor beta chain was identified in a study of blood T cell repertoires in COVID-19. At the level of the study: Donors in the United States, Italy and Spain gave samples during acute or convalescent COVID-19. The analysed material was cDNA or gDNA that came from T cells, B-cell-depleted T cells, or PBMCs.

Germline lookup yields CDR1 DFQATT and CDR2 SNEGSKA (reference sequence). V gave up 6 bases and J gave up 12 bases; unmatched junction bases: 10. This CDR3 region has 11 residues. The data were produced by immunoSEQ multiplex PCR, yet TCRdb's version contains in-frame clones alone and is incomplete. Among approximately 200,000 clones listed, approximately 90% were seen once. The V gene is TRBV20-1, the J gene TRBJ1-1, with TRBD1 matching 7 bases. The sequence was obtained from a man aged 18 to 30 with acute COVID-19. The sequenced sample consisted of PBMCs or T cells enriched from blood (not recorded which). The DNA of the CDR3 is TGCAGTGCCGTCCCGGGACAGTCCCCTTTCTTT. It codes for CSAVPGQSPFF.